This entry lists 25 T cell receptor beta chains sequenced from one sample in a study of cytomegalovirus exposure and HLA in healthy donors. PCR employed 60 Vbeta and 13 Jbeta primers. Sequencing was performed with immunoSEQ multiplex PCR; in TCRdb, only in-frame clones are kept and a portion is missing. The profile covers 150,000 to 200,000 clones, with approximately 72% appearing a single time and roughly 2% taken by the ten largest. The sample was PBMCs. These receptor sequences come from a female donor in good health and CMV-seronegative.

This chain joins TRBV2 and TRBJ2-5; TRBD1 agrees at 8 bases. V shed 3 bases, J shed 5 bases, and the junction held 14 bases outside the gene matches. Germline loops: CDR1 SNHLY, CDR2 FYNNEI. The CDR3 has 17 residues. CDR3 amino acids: CASSDPGDRGFEETQYF. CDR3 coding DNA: TGTGCCAGCAGTGACCCAGGAGACAGGGGTTTCGAGGAGACCCAGTACTTC.

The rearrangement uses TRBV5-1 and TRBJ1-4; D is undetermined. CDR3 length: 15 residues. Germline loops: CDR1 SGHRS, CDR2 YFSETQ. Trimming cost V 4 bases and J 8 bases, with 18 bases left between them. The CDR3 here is CASSRRGGSDEKLFF. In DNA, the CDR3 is TGCGCCAGCAGCCGACGTGGAGGGTCTGACGAAAAACTGTTTTTT.

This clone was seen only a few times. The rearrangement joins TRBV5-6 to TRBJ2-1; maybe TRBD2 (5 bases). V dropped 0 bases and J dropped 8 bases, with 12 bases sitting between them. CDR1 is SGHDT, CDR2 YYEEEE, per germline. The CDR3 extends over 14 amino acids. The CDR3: CASSLGRLAYEQFF. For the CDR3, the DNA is TGTGCCAGCAGCTTGGGACGTCTAGCTTATGAGCAGTTCTTC.

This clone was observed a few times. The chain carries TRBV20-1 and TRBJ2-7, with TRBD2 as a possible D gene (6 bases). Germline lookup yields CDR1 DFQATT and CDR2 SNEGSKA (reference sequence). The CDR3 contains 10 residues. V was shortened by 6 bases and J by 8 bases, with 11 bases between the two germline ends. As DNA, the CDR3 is TGCAGTGCCGGGGAGGTAAAGCAGTACTTC. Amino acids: CSAGEVKQYF.

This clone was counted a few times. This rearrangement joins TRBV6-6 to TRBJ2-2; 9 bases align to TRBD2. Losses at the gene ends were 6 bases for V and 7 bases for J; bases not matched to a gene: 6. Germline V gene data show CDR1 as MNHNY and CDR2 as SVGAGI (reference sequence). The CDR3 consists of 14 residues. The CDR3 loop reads CASSQASGVGELFF. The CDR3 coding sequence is TGTGCCAGCAGCCAAGCTAGCGGGGTCGGGGAGCTGTTTTTT.

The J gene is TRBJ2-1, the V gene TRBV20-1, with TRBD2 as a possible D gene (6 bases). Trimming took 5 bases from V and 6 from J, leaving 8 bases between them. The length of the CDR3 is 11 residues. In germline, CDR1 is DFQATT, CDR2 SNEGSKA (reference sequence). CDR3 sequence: CSALGGNEQFF. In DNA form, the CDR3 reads TGCAGTGCTCTGGGGGGCAATGAGCAGTTCTTC.

As DNA, the CDR3 is TGTGCCAGCAGCTCCGGACTAGCGCCAGAGACCCAGTACTTC. Amino acids: CASSSGLAPETQYF. J is TRBJ2-5 and V is TRBV5-4; the match to TRBD2 covers 9 bases. The CDR3 loop spans 14 amino acids. CDR1 and CDR2 (germline): SGHNT, YYREEE (reference sequence). V shed 3 bases, J shed 4 bases, and the junction held 4 bases outside the gene matches.

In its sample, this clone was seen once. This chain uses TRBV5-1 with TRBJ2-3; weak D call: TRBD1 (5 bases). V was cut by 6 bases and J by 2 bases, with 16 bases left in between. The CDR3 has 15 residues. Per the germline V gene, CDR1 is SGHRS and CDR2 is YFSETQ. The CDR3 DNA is TGCGCCAGCAACACCGGCCAAGGGGACACAGATACGCAGTATTTT. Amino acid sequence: CASNTGQGDTDTQYF.

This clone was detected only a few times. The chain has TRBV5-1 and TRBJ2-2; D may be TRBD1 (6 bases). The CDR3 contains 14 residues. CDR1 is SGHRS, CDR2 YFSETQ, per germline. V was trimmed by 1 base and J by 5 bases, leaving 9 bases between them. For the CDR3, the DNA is TGCGCCAGCAGCTTGCAGGGGTGGACCGGGGAGCTGTTTTTT. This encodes CASSLQGWTGELFF.

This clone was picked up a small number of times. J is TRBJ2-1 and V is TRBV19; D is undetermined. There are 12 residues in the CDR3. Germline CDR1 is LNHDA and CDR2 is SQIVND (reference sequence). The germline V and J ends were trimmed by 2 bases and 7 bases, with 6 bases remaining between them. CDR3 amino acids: CASSIPQNEQFF. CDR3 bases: TGTGCCAGTAGTATACCCCAGAATGAGCAGTTCTTC. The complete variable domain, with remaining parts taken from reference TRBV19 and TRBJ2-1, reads DGGITQSPKYLFRKEGQNVTLSCEQNLNHDAMYWYRQDPGQGLRLIYYSQIVNDFQKGDIAEGYSVSREKKESFPLTVTSAQKNPTAFYLCASSIPQNEQFFGPGTRLTVL.

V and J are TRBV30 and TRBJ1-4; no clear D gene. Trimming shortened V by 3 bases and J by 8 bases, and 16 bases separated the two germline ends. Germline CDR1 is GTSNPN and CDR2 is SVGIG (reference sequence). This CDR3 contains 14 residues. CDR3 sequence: CAWRASWSGEKLFF. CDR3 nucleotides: TGTGCCTGGAGGGCATCCTGGTCGGGAGAAAAACTGTTTTTT.

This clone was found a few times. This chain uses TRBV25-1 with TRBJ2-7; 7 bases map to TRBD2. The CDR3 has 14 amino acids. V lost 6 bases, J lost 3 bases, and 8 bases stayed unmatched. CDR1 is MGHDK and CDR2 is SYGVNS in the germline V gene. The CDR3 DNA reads TGTGCCAGCAGGGGGGGGAGGCGGGTCTACGAGCAGTACTTC. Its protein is CASRGGRRVYEQYF.

For the CDR3, the DNA is TGTGCCAGCAGTCTTCCTATCGGGACAAACTACGAGCAGTACTTC. Translated, it gives CASSLPIGTNYEQYF. This sequence joins TRBV6-1 and TRBJ2-7; a weak D match, TRBD1 (6 bases). The germline V gene has CDR1 MNHNS and CDR2 SASEGT. Trimming took off 5 bases at V and 3 bases at J, with 17 bases between the two ends. The CDR3 is 15 amino acids.

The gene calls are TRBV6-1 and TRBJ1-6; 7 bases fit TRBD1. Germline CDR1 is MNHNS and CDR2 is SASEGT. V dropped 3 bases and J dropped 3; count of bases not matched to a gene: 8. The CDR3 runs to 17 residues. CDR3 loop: CASSDPPTGFYNSPLHF. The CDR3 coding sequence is TGTGCCAGCAGTGACCCTCCGACAGGGTTCTATAATTCACCCCTCCACTTT.

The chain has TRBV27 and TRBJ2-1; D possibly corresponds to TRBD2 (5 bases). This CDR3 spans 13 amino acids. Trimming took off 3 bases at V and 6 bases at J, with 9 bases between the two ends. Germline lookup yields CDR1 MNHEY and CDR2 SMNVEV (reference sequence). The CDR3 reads CASSFSVSNEQFF. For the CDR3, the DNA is TGTGCCAGCAGTTTTAGCGTATCCAATGAGCAGTTCTTC.

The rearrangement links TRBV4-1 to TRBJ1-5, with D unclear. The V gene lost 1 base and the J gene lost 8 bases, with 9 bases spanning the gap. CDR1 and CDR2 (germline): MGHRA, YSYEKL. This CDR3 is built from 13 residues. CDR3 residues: CASSQVLSEPQHF. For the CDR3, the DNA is TGCGCCAGCAGCCAAGTACTTTCGGAGCCCCAGCATTTT.

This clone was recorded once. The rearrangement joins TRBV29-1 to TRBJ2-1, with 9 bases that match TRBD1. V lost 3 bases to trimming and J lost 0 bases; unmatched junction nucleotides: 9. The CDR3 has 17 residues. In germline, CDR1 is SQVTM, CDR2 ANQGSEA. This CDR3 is CSVEIRQGVSSYNEQFF. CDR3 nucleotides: TGCAGCGTTGAGATCAGACAGGGGGTTAGCTCCTACAATGAGCAGTTCTTC.

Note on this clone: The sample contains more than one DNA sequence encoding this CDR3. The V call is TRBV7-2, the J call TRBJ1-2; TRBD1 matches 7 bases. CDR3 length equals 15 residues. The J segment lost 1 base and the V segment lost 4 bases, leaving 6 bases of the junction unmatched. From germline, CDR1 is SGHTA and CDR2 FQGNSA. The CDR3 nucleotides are TGTGCCAGCAGCTCGAGGGGGCGACTTAACTATGGCTACACCTTC. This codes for CASSSRGRLNYGYTF.

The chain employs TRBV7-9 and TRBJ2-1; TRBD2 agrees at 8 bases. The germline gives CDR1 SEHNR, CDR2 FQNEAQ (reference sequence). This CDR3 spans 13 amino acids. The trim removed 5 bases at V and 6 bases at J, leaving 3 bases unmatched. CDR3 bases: TGTGCCAGCAGCCGCCGGGAGGGCAATGAGCAGTTCTTC. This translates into CASSRREGNEQFF.

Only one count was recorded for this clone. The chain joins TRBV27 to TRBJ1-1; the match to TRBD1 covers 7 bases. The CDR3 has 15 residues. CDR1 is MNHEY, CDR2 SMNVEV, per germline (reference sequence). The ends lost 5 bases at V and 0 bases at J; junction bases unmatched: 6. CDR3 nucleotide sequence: TGTGCCAGCAGTAGACCGGGACAGATGAACACTGAAGCTTTCTTT. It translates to CASSRPGQMNTEAFF.

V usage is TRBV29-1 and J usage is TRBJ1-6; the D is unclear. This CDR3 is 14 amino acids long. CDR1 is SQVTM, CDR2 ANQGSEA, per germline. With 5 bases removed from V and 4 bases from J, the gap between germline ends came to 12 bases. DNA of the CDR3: TGCAGCGTTCGGAACAGCACGTATAATTCACCCCTCCACTTT. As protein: CSVRNSTYNSPLHF.

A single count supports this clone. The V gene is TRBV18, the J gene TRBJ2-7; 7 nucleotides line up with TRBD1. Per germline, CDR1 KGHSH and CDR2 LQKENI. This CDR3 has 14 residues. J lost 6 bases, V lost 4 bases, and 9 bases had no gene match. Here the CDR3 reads CASSLDRVEREQYF. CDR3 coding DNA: TGTGCCAGCTCACTAGACAGGGTGGAGCGCGAGCAGTACTTC.

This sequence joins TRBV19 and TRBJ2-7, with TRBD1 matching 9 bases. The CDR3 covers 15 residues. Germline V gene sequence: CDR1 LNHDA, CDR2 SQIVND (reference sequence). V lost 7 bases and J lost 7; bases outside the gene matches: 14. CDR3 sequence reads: CASNTGGSTRGEQYF. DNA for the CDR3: TGTGCCAGTAATACAGGGGGCTCCACCCGAGGGGAGCAGTACTTC.

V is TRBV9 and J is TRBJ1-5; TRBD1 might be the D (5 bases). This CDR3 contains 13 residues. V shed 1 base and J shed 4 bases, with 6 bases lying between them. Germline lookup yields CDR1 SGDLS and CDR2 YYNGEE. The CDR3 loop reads CASSVRGNQPQHF. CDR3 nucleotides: TGTGCCAGCAGCGTAAGGGGTAATCAGCCCCAGCATTTT.

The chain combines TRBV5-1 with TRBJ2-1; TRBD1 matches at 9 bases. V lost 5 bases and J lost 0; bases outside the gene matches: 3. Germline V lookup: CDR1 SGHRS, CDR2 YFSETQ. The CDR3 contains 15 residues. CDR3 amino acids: CASSGTGSSYNEQFF. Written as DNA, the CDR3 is TGCGCCAGCAGTGGGACAGGGAGCTCCTACAATGAGCAGTTCTTC.